Listed below are T cell receptor beta chains from one sample, sequenced in a study of blood T cell repertoires in COVID-19. The repertoire was sequenced with immunoSEQ multiplex PCR; TCRdb's copy has only in-frame clones and lacks some. The data hold 200,000 to 300,000 clones, with roughly 80% observed a single time. The sequenced material came from peripheral blood. These receptors were collected from a woman aged 55-75 years with active or convalescent COVID-19. The conserved cysteine and the conserved F or W are not part of the CDR3 here.

>TRBJ2-3|TRBV24-1
ATSDFRRGETDTQY
>TRBJ2-1|TRBV11-1
ASSTRTVGSPEQF
>TRBJ1-2|TRBV30
AWSEGDRGYGYT
>TRBJ1-6|TRBV11-2
ASSLLDNSPLH
>TRBJ1-1|TRBV2
ASSDGAAGAEAF
>TRBJ2-1|TRBV7-8
ASSFGLAETFYNEQF
>TRBJ2-2|TRBV30
AWSRLAVMNTGELF
>TRBJ2-7|TRBV6-5
ASSYGRGSVEQY
>TRBJ1-6|TRBV28
ASSLRVGFSSPLH
>TRBJ1-2|TRBV24-1
ATSDPGLGYT
>TRBJ2-1|TRBV6-5
ASRAGLADYNEQF
>TRBJ2-5|TRBV4-1
ASSQGFSDRGSQY
>TRBJ2-7|TRBV7-9
ASSLEGQSGQQY
>TRBJ2-1|TRBV6-5
ASAGTRYNEQF
>TRBJ2-3|TRBV15
ATSRGGDTDTQY
>TRBJ1-1|TRBV12-3/TRBV12-4
ASSFPSNTEAF
>TRBJ2-1|TRBV7-9
ASSLALGGPHNEQF
>TRBJ2-1|TRBV5-1
ASSFTSGSYNEQF
>TRBJ2-2|TRBV11-3
ASSFRTRGAGELF
>TRBJ2-3|TRBV24-1
ATSDLNGGTDTQY
>TRBJ2-5|TRBV15
ATSRDRGRETQY
>TRBJ1-2|TRBV3-1/TRBV3-2
ASSPMVRGPGYGYT
>TRBJ1-1|TRBV5-1
ASSPNTGGTEAF
>TRBJ2-2|TRBV24-1
ASAGTGVSGELF
>TRBJ1-1|TRBV3-1/TRBV3-2
ASSQGEQGWDTEAF
>TRBJ1-5|TRBV6-5
ASTPRPYSNQPQH